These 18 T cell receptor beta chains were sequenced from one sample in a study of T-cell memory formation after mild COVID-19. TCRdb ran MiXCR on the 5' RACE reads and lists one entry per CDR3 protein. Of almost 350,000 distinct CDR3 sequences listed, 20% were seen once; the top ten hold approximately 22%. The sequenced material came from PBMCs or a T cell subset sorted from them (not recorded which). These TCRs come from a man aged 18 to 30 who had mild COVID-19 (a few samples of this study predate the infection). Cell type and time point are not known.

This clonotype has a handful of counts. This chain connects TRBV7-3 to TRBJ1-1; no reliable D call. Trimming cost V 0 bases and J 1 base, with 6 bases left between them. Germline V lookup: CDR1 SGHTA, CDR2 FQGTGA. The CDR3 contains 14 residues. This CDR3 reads CASSLTAGNTEAFF. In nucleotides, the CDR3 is TGTGCCAGCAGCTTAACGGCGGGGAACACTGAAGCTTTCTTT.

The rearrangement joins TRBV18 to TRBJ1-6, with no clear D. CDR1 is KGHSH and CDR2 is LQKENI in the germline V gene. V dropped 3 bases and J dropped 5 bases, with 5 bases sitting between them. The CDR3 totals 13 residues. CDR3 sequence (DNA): TGTGCCAGCTCACCGACAAATAATTCACCCCTCCACTTT. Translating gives CASSPTNNSPLHF.

The CDR3 DNA reads as TGTGCCAGCAGCCGGGGGGGCCGGCCGTCCGAGACCCAGTACTTC. Protein: CASSRGGRPSETQYF. This sequence joins TRBV5-5 and TRBJ2-5; 8 bases map to TRBD2. Germline values: CDR1 SGHKS, CDR2 YYEKEE (reference sequence). The J segment lost 5 bases and the V segment lost 4 bases, leaving 10 bases of the junction unmatched. This CDR3 comprises 15 residues.

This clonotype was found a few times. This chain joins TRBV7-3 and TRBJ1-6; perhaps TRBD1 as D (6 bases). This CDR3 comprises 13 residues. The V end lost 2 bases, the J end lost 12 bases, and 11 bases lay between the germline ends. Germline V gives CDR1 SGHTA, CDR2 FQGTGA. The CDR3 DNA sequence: TGTGCCAGCAGCTTAGGGGGGGGGCTACCCCTCCACTTT. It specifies CASSLGGGLPLHF.

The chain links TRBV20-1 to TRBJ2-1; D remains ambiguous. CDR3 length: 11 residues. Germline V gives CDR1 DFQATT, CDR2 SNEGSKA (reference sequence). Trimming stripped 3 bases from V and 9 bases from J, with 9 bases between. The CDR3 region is CSASRQTEQFF. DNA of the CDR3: TGCAGTGCTAGTAGGCAAACTGAGCAGTTCTTC.

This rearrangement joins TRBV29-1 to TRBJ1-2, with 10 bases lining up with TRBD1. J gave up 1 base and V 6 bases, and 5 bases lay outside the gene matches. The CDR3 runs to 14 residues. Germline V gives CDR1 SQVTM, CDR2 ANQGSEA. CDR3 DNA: TGCAGCGTGGGACAGGGGATACATAACTATGGCTACACCTTC. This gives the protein CSVGQGIHNYGYTF.

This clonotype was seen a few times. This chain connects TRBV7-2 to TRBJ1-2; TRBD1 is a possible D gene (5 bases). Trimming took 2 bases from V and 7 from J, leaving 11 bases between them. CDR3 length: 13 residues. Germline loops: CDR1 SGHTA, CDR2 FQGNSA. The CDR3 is CASSLSEGLGYTF. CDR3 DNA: TGTGCCAGCAGCTTATCGGAGGGGCTTGGCTACACCTTC.

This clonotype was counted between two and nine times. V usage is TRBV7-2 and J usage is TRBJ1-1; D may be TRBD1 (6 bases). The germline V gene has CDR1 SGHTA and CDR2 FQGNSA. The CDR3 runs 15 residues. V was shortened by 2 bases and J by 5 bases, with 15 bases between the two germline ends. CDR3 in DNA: TGTGCCAGCAGCTTACTGGGTTGGAGGGGGACTGAAGCTTTCTTT. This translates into CASSLLGWRGTEAFF.

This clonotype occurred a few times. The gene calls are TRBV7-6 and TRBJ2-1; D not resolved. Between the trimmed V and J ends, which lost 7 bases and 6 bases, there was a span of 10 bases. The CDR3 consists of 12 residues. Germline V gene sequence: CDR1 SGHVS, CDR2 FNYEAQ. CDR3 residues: CASTHPGNEQFF. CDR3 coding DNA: TGTGCCAGCACCCACCCCGGCAATGAGCAGTTCTTC.

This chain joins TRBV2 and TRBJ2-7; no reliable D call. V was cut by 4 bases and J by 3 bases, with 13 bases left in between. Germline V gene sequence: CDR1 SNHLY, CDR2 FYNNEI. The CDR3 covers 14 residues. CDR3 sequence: CASSAVNWVYEQYF. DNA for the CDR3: TGTGCCAGCAGTGCCGTCAATTGGGTCTACGAGCAGTACTTC.

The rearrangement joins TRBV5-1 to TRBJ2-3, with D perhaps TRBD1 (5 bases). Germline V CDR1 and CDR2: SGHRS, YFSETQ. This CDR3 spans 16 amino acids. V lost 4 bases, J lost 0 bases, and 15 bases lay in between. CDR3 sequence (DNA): TGCGCCAGCAGCAGGGAACATGGACATAGCACAGATACGCAGTATTTT. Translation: CASSREHGHSTDTQYF. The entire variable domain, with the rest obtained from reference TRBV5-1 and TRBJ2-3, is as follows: KAGVTQTPRYLIKTRGQQVTLSCSPISGHRSVSWYQQTPGQGLQFLFEYFSETQRNKGNFPGRFSGRQFSNSRSEMNVSTLELGDSALYLCASSREHGHSTDTQYFGPGTRLTVL.

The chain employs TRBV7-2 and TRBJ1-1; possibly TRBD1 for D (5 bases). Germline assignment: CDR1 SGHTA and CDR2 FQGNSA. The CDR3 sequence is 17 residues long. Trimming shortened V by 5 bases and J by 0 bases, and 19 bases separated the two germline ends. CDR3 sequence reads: CASSRPGQGSVNTEAFF. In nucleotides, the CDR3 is TGTGCCAGCAGCCGTCCTGGGCAGGGTTCGGTGAACACTGAAGCTTTCTTT.

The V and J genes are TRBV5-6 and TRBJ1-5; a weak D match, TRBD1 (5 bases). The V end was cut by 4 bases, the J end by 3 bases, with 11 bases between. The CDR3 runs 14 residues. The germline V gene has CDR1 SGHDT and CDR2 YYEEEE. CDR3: CASSPLGDNQPQHF. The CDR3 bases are TGTGCCAGCAGCCCTTTGGGGGACAATCAGCCCCAGCATTTT.

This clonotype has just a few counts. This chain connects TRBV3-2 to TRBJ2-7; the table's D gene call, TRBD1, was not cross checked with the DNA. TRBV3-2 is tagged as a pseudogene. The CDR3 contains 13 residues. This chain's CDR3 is CASSQPDSYEQYV. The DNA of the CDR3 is TGTGCCAGCAGCCAACCTGACAGCTACGAGCAGTACGTC.

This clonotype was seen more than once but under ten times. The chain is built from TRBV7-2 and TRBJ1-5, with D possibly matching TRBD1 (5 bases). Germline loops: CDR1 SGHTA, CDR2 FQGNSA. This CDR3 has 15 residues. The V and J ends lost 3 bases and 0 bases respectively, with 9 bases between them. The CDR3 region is CASSFGTYSNQPQHF. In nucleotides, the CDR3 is TGTGCCAGCAGCTTCGGGACGTATAGCAATCAGCCCCAGCATTTT.

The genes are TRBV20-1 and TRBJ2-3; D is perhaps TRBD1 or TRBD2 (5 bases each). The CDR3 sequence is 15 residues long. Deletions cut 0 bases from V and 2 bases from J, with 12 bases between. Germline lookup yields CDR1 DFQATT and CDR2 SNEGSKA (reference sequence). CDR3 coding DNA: TGCAGTGCTAGAGAATGGGACGGTTACACAGATACGCAGTATTTT. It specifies CSAREWDGYTDTQYF.

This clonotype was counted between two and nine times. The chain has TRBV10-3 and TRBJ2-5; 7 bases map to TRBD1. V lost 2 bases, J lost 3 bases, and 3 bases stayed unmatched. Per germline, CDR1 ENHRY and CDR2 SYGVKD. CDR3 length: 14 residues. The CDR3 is CAISEPGQEETQYF. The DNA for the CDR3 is TGTGCCATCAGTGAGCCAGGACAGGAAGAGACCCAGTACTTC.

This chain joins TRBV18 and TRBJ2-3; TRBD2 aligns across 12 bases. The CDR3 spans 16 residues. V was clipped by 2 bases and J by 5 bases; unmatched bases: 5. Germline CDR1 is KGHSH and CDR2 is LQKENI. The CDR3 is CASSPSTSGGRDTQYF. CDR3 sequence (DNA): TGTGCCAGCTCACCATCGACTAGCGGGGGAAGAGATACGCAGTATTTT.